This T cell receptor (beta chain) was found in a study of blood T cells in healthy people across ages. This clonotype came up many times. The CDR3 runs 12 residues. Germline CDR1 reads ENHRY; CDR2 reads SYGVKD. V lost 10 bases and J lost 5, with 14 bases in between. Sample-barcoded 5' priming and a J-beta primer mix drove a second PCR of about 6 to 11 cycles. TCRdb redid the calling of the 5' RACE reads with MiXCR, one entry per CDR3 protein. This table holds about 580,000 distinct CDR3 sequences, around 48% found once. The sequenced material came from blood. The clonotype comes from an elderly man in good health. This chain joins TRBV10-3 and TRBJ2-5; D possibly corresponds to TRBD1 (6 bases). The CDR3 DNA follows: TGTGCCACCGCCTCGCAGGGGGAGACCCAGTACTTC. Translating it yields CATASQGETQYF.